This TCR beta chain was identified in a study of blood T cells in healthy people across ages. Alongside a J-beta primer mix, a sample-barcoded 5' primer served in a second PCR lasting roughly 6 to 12 cycles. Individual samples furnished no less than 3 million CDR3-containing paired-end reads apiece. TCRdb re-derived calls from the 5' RACE reads in MiXCR, one entry per CDR3 protein. Among hundreds of thousands of distinct CDR3 sequences listed, 45% to 70% were seen once. For this clonotype: Its antigen remains unidentified.

Donors gave around 9.8 milliliters of peripheral blood apiece. Each sample yielded at least 5 micrograms of PBMC total RNA. Trimming cost V 0 bases and J 7 bases, with 9 bases left between them. This CDR3 is built from 13 residues. CDR1 and CDR2 (germline): LGHDT, YNNKEL (reference sequence). The study's findings and limits: Greater diversity and more naive CD4+ cells were seen in long-lived donors than in aged donors.

This rearrangement joins TRBV3-1 to TRBJ1-2, with D maybe TRBD1 (5 bases). Sequencing input: blood. The receptor's source is a man aged 40-49 years in good health. The CDR3 region is CASSQEARAGYTF. The CDR3 region has the DNA TGTGCCAGCAGCCAAGAGGCCAGGGCTGGCTACACCTTC.